This T cell receptor (beta chain) was recovered during a study of CD8+ T cells in alopecia areata. General study findings and limits: Clarity of TCR sharing across patients fell short of that in mice, possibly HLA-related.

RNA, once extracted, was reverse transcribed into cDNA for use as the sequencing template. Profiled with immunoSEQ multiplex PCR; TCRdb holds only in-frame clones, not every one. The data contain approximately 29,000 clones, over 65% of them singletons. Notes on this clone: Its antigen is unknown.

This CDR3 contains 15 residues. The V gene's germline CDR1 is MRHNA and CDR2 SNTAGT. V was pared by 3 bases and J by 9 bases, with 7 bases of the junction left unmatched. Source material: NKG2D-low CD8+ T cells sorted from blood. The chain combines TRBV6-4 with TRBJ2-1; 11 bases line up with TRBD2. The receptor comes from a human donor with alopecia areata. The CDR3, as DNA: TGTGCCAGCAGTGAAACTAGCGGGAGTCTTGGTGAGCAGTTCTTC. Translation: CASSETSGSLGEQFF.